One sample yielded the 29 T cell receptor beta chains listed below, sequenced in a study. TCRdb used MiXCR to reprocess the 5' RACE reads, holding one entry per CDR3 protein. The table lists some 57,000 distinct CDR3 sequences, approximately 17% of them singletons. What was sequenced was naive CD4+ T cells sorted from blood. Subset reported: naive CD4+ T cells, CD4+CD45RA+CD25-. These receptors came from a female donor with breast cancer.

The table lists this clonotype with many counts. The rearrangement links TRBV20-1 to TRBJ1-1; 9 positions agree with TRBD1. CDR1 is DFQATT and CDR2 is SNEGSKA in the germline V gene (reference sequence). The V and J ends lost 5 bases and 5 bases, in that order; junction bases with no gene match: 9. CDR3 length equals 14 residues. This CDR3 is CSALLGTGTTEAFF. In DNA, the CDR3 is TGCAGTGCTCTCCTCGGGACAGGGACGACTGAAGCTTTCTTT.

This clonotype was found a few times. This sequence joins TRBV5-1 and TRBJ2-1; the D is unclear. Trimming removed 7 bases from V and 0 bases from J, with 14 bases in between. The CDR3 spans 15 residues. Germline-derived CDR1 and CDR2 are SGHRS and YFSETQ. CDR3 DNA sequence: TGCGCCAGCGGCCTAGGGATCGTCTCCTACAATGAGCAGTTCTTC. As protein: CASGLGIVSYNEQFF.

The chain employs TRBV3-1 and TRBJ2-5; no definite D call. CDR3 length: 14 amino acids. Per the germline V gene, CDR1 is LGHDT and CDR2 is YNNKEL (reference sequence). Trimming removed 0 bases from V and 1 base from J, with 6 bases in between. The CDR3 bases are TGTGCCAGCAGCCAAGATATCGCCCAAGAGACCCAGTACTTC. The encoded protein is CASSQDIAQETQYF.

This clonotype was recorded a few times. The rearrangement uses TRBV5-1 and TRBJ1-2; a possible D gene is TRBD1 (5 bases). From germline, CDR1 is SGHRS and CDR2 YFSETQ. The CDR3 is 14 residues long. Trimming stripped 4 bases from V and 7 bases from J, with 17 bases between. The chain's CDR3 is CASSPGEGSTGYTF. CDR3 coding DNA: TGCGCCAGCAGCCCGGGAGAGGGGAGTACTGGCTACACCTTC.

This clonotype was recorded a few times. The J gene is TRBJ2-1, the V gene TRBV7-8; D may be TRBD2 (6 bases). V was trimmed by 5 bases and J by 12 bases, leaving 14 bases between them. This CDR3 is 12 amino acids long. Germline CDR1 and CDR2: SGHVS and FQNEAQ. The DNA of the CDR3 is TGTGCCAGCAGCCCACTTTTCGGGAGGCAGTTCTTC. This encodes CASSPLFGRQFF. Using reference TRBV7-8 and TRBJ2-1 for the parts outside the CDR3, the full variable domain is GAGVSQSPRYKVAKRGQDVALRCDPISGHVSLFWYQQALGQGPEFLTYFQNEAQLDKSGLPSDRFFAERPEGSVSTLKIQRTQQEDSAVYLCASSPLFGRQFFGPGTRLTVL.

This clonotype was seen only a few times. The chain uses TRBV3-1 and TRBJ2-7; 8 positions agree with TRBD2. V trimming: 2 bases; J trimming: 7 bases; junction bases outside the gene matches: 10. This CDR3 comprises 15 residues. Per germline, CDR1 LGHDT and CDR2 YNNKEL (reference sequence). The CDR3 here is CASSQSGTGGKEQYF. CDR3 DNA sequence: TGTGCCAGCAGCCAAAGCGGAACGGGAGGGAAAGAGCAGTACTTC.

This clonotype was found a few times. This chain joins TRBV5-1 and TRBJ2-5, with D perhaps assigned TRBD1 or TRBD2 (5 bases each). Germline lookup yields CDR1 SGHRS and CDR2 YFSETQ. There are 14 residues in the CDR3. Trimming shortened V by 6 bases and J by 4 bases, and 16 bases separated the two germline ends. CDR3 region: CASTSSPGAETQYF. In DNA form, the CDR3 reads TGCGCCAGCACTTCCTCCCCCGGGGCAGAGACCCAGTACTTC.

The count of this clonotype is one. This clone may be a read error of a much larger clone one base away. V and J are TRBV7-6 and TRBJ1-1; no definite D call. The CDR3 extends over 13 amino acids. Germline V lookup: CDR1 SGHVS, CDR2 FNYEAQ. CDR3: CASGLEQNTEAFF. The DNA for the CDR3 is TGTGCCAGCGGCTTAGAGCAGAACACTGAAGCTTTCTTT. The full variable domain, in which reference TRBV7-6 and TRBJ1-1 provide the parts outside the CDR3, is GAGVSQSPRYKVTKRGQDVALRCDPISGHVSLYWYRQALGQGPEFLTYFNYEAQQDKSGLPNDRFSAERPEGSISTLTIQRTEQRDSAMYRCASGLEQNTEAFFGQGTRLTVV.

This chain joins TRBV24-1 and TRBJ1-4; no clear D. Between the trimmed V and J ends, which lost 3 bases and 6 bases, there was a span of 13 bases. Germline V gene sequence: CDR1 KGHDR, CDR2 SFDVKD. The CDR3 has 15 amino acids. The CDR3 sequence is CATSDGRKAHEKLFF. Here the CDR3 DNA reads TGTGCCACCAGTGATGGAAGAAAAGCTCATGAAAAACTGTTTTTT.

The genes are TRBV5-1 and TRBJ2-3; D perhaps matches TRBD2 (6 bases). The V gene lost 7 bases and the J gene lost 4 bases, with 13 bases spanning the gap. Germline V gene data show CDR1 as SGHRS and CDR2 as YFSETQ. CDR3 length: 13 residues. CDR3 nucleotide sequence: TGCGCCAGCCGACCTCCGGGGGCAGATACGCAGTATTTT. It specifies CASRPPGADTQYF.

The V gene is TRBV2, the J gene TRBJ2-5, with a tentative D call TRBD2 (7 bases). Deletions cut 10 bases from V and 4 bases from J, with 19 bases between. The CDR3 has 14 amino acids. Germline V gene sequence: CDR1 SNHLY, CDR2 FYNNEI. The CDR3 DNA follows: TGTGCCACCTCAAGGGGGGGAGTGAGAGAGACCCAGTACTTC. It specifies CATSRGGVRETQYF. Full variable domain (rest looked up from reference TRBV2 and TRBJ2-5): EPEVTQTPSHQVTQMGQEVILRCVPISNHLYFYWYRQILGQKVEFLVSFYNNEISEKSEIFDDQFSVERPDGSNFTLKIRSTKLEDSAMYFCATSRGGVRETQYFGPGTRLLVL.

This clonotype was seen a handful of times. V gene TRBV5-1 combines with J gene TRBJ2-3; 7 positions match TRBD2. After removal of 4 bases from V and 5 bases from J, the junction contained 7 bases not matched to a gene. CDR3 size: 14 residues. The germline CDR1 and CDR2 sequences are SGHRS and YFSETQ. The CDR3 spells CASSEGGPRDTQYF. CDR3 nucleotide sequence: TGCGCCAGCAGCGAGGGAGGGCCTAGAGATACGCAGTATTTT.

This clonotype was counted a few times. V gene TRBV6-2 or TRBV6-3 combines with J gene TRBJ2-7; 9 bases align to TRBD1. CDR1 MNHEY and CDR2 SVGEGT come from the germline V gene. The CDR3 contains 15 residues. With V trimmed by 4 bases and J by 2 bases, 6 bases remained unmatched. The CDR3 nucleotides read TGTGCCAGCAGTTCTCCGGGACAGGGCACCTACGAGCAGTACTTC. This gives the protein CASSSPGQGTYEQYF.

The table lists this clonotype with many counts. The chain combines TRBV5-1 with TRBJ2-1; the D gene is possibly TRBD1 (5 bases). V lost 1 base and J lost 8, with 16 bases in between. The length of the CDR3 is 15 residues. Germline loops: CDR1 SGHRS, CDR2 YFSETQ. The CDR3 DNA is TGCGCCAGCAGCTTGTTAATGAGCAGGGCCGATGAGCAGTTCTTC. Residues: CASSLLMSRADEQFF.

The gene calls are TRBV28 and TRBJ2-3, with D perhaps TRBD2 (5 bases). V was clipped by 5 bases and J by 6 bases, with 18 bases between them. This CDR3 is built from 15 residues. Per the germline V gene, CDR1 is MDHEN and CDR2 is SYDVKM. The CDR3 is CASSPKSTWRDTQYF. Written as DNA, the CDR3 is TGTGCCAGCAGTCCAAAATCGACCTGGAGGGATACGCAGTATTTT.

The V gene is TRBV7-8, the J gene TRBJ2-7; D may correspond to TRBD1 or TRBD2 (5 bases each). Germline V gene data show CDR1 as SGHVS and CDR2 as FQNEAQ. This CDR3 is built from 14 residues. The V gene lost 1 base and the J gene lost 2 bases, with 9 bases spanning the gap. The CDR3: CASSLVVGPYEQYF. The CDR3 bases are TGTGCCAGCAGCTTAGTAGTGGGACCCTACGAGCAGTACTTC.

This clonotype was detected only a few times. The chain joins TRBV6-5 to TRBJ2-7; 10 nucleotides match TRBD1. Germline CDR1 is MNHEY and CDR2 is SVGAGI. V trimming: 6 bases; J trimming: 0 bases; junction bases outside the gene matches: 5. The CDR3 consists of 15 residues. As DNA, the CDR3 is TGTGCCAGCAGACGGGGACAGGGGCTCTCCTACGAGCAGTACTTC. Its translation: CASRRGQGLSYEQYF.

This clonotype was seen a handful of times. J is TRBJ1-2 and V is TRBV5-1; 9 bases line up with TRBD1. CDR1 is SGHRS, CDR2 YFSETQ, per germline. The junction had 16 bases not matched to a gene; V was cut back by 0 bases and J by 10 bases. The CDR3 covers 17 residues. CDR3 nucleotides: TGCGCCAGCAGCTTGGATTCCGGGTTGGGACAGGGTTCTCTCTACACCTTC. It encodes CASSLDSGLGQGSLYTF. The whole variable domain, filled in from reference TRBV5-1 and TRBJ1-2, reads KAGVTQTPRYLIKTRGQQVTLSCSPISGHRSVSWYQQTPGQGLQFLFEYFSETQRNKGNFPGRFSGRQFSNSRSEMNVSTLELGDSALYLCASSLDSGLGQGSLYTFGSGTRLTVV.

The table lists this clonotype with a count of one. The chain carries TRBV7-6 and TRBJ2-3; D is perhaps TRBD2 (6 bases). V was pared by 1 base and J by 1 base, with 9 bases between. Germline V gene data show CDR1 as SGHVS and CDR2 as FNYEAQ. This CDR3 spans 15 amino acids. The CDR3 nucleotides are TGTGCCAGCAGCTTAGGCGGGGTGGGCACAGATACGCAGTATTTT. This gives the protein CASSLGGVGTDTQYF.

This clonotype came up a few times. The V and J genes are TRBV5-1 and TRBJ1-1, with D possibly TRBD1 on 5 matching bases. The CDR3 is 16 residues long. Germline assignment: CDR1 SGHRS and CDR2 YFSETQ. V shed 4 bases and J shed 0 bases, with 16 bases lying between them. The CDR3 region is CASSPGSDRLNTEAFF. The DNA of the CDR3 is TGCGCCAGCAGCCCCGGATCCGACAGATTGAACACTGAAGCTTTCTTT.

In this sample, this clonotype turned up a few times. The CDR3 DNA reads TGTGCCAGCAGCCCAGGGACAGCTTATAGCAATCAGCCCCAGCATTTT. Its translation: CASSPGTAYSNQPQHF. This chain connects TRBV12-3 or TRBV12-4 to TRBJ1-5; 7 bases are a match to TRBD1. The CDR3 contains 16 residues. V lost 6 bases and J lost 0; bases outside the gene matches: 8.

The CDR3 here is CSARDQGGASSDTQYF. The CDR3 bases are TGCAGTGCTAGAGATCAAGGCGGGGCTAGTTCAGATACGCAGTATTTT. This chain links TRBV20-1 with TRBJ2-3; possibly TRBD2 for D (6 bases). The CDR3 has 16 residues. Deletions cut 0 bases from V and 4 bases from J, with 17 bases between. The germline CDR1 and CDR2 sequences are DFQATT and SNEGSKA (reference sequence).

This clonotype occurred many times. V gene TRBV5-1 combines with J gene TRBJ2-3, with D possibly being TRBD1 (5 bases). From germline, CDR1 is SGHRS and CDR2 YFSETQ. V was pared by 0 bases and J by 2 bases, with 10 bases between. The length of the CDR3 is 15 residues. CDR3 nucleotides: TGCGCCAGCAGCTTGGCCAGGGTCGCCACAGATACGCAGTATTTT. Translating it yields CASSLARVATDTQYF.

This clonotype was detected ten times or more. This sequence joins TRBV7-6 and TRBJ1-4, with 10 bases that match TRBD1. The CDR3 length is 15 residues. V was pared by 5 bases and J by 4 bases, with 4 bases of the junction left unmatched. CDR1 is SGHVS, CDR2 FNYEAQ, per germline. CDR3 region: CASSARTGGNEKLFF. In DNA form, the CDR3 reads TGTGCCAGCAGCGCACGGACAGGGGGTAATGAAAAACTGTTTTTT.

This clonotype was observed many times. The chain couples TRBV4-2 to TRBJ2-7; 11 nucleotides line up with TRBD1. The trim removed 4 bases at V and 6 bases at J, leaving 8 bases unmatched. The CDR3 spans 15 residues. Germline V CDR1 and CDR2: LGHNA, YNFKEQ. The DNA for the CDR3 is TGTGCCAGCAGCCGCACAGGGACAGGGGGTGGCGAGCAGTACTTC. As protein: CASSRTGTGGGEQYF.

This clonotype was detected only a few times. The chain has TRBV5-1 and TRBJ2-7; 12 bases match TRBD2. The CDR3 contains 14 residues. After removal of 5 bases from V and 2 bases from J, the junction contained 2 bases not matched to a gene. Germline CDR1 is SGHRS and CDR2 is YFSETQ. This chain's CDR3 is CASSPSGGAYEQYF. CDR3 bases: TGCGCCAGCAGTCCTAGCGGGGGGGCCTACGAGCAGTACTTC. Together with reference TRBV5-1 and TRBJ2-7, the CDR3 gives the full variable domain: KAGVTQTPRYLIKTRGQQVTLSCSPISGHRSVSWYQQTPGQGLQFLFEYFSETQRNKGNFPGRFSGRQFSNSRSEMNVSTLELGDSALYLCASSPSGGAYEQYFGPGTRLTVT.

As to this clonotype: Being one base from a much bigger clone, this may be a read error. This rearrangement joins TRBV6-5 to TRBJ1-1; D ambiguous. Germline V gene sequence: CDR1 MNHEY, CDR2 SVGAGI. CDR3 length: 12 amino acids. The CDR3 spells CASSYEGAEACF. In nucleotides, the CDR3 is TGTGCCAGCAGTTACGAGGGAGCTGAAGCTTGCTTT.

Only a few counts were recorded for this clonotype. The chain couples TRBV3-1 to TRBJ1-5, with unresolved D. This CDR3 comprises 14 residues. Germline values: CDR1 LGHDT, CDR2 YNNKEL (reference sequence). Trimming stripped 4 bases from V and 0 bases from J, with 7 bases between. For the CDR3, the DNA is TGTGCCAGCAGCCTACATAATAGCAATCAGCCCCAGCATTTT. This encodes CASSLHNSNQPQHF.

The chain employs TRBV30 and TRBJ2-2; maybe TRBD1 (6 bases). V lost 0 bases to trimming and J lost 8 bases, with 16 bases between them. The length of the CDR3 is 15 residues. Per germline, CDR1 GTSNPN and CDR2 SVGIG (reference sequence). Here the CDR3 DNA reads TGTGCCTGGAGTGTATCCGACAGGCGGCGTGGGGAGCTGTTTTTT. It specifies CAWSVSDRRRGELFF.